This T cell receptor beta chain was obtained from a study of T cells in Graves' hyperthyroidism and ophthalmopathy. Study-wide findings and caveats: Blood also contained most expanded thyroid clonotypes above 0.001.

Diagnoses were made from clinical symptoms, serum measures (thyroxine and TRAb), thyroid ultrasound and orbital computed tomography. This clonotype was seen at least ten times. Its matching antigen is unknown. Regions amplified from RNA transcripts were the TCR beta CDR3 regions. Researchers ran a first-round RT-PCR on the TCR CDR3 using the HTBI primer set. MiXCR was run by TCRdb on the multiplex PCR reads, yielding one entry per CDR3 protein. This sample yields about 590,000 distinct CDR3 sequences, of which roughly 14% are seen a single time; about 7% belongs to the top ten. V lost 0 bases to trimming and J lost 5 bases; unmatched junction nucleotides: 13. The germline V gene has CDR1 LGHDT and CDR2 YNNKEL (reference sequence). There are 18 residues in the CDR3.

This chain connects TRBV3-1 to TRBJ2-5, with 9 bases that match TRBD2. The sequence derives from a woman aged 30 to 39 with Graves' hyperthyroidism. The specimen sequenced was blood. Here the CDR3 DNA reads TGTGCCAGCAGCCAAGATTGGAGCGTGGCGGGAGGGTGGGAGACCCAGTACTTC. It translates to CASSQDWSVAGGWETQYF.